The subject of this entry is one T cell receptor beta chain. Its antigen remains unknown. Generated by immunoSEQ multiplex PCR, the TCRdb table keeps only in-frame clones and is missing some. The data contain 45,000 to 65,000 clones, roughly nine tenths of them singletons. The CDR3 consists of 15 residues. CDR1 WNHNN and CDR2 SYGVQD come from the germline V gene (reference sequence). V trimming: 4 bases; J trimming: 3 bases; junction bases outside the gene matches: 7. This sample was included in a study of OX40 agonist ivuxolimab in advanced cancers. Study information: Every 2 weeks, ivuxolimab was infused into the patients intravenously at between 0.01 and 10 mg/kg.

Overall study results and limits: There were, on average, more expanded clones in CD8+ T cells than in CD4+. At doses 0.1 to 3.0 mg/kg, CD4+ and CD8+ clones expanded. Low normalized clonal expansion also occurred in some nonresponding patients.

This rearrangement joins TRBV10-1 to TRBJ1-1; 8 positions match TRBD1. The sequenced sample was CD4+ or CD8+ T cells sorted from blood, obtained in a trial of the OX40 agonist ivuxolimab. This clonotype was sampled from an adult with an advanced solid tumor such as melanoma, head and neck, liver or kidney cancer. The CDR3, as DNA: TGCGCCAGCAGTGGGGATCAGGGGGCTTACACTGAAGCTTTCTTT. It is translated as CASSGDQGAYTEAFF.